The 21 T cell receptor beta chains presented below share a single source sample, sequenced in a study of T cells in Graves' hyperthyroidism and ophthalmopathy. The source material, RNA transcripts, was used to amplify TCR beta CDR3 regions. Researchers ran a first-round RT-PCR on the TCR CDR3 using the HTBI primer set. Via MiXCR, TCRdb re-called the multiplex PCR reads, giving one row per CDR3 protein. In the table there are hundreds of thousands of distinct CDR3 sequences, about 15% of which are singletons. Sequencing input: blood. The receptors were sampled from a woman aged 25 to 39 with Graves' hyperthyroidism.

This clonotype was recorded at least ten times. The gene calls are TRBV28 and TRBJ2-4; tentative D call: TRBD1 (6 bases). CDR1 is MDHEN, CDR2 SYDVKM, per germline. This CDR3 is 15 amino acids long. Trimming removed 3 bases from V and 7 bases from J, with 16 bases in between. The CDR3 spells CASSLRAGAGNIQYF. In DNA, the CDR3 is TGTGCCAGCAGTTTGCGAGCAGGGGCAGGGAACATTCAGTACTTC.

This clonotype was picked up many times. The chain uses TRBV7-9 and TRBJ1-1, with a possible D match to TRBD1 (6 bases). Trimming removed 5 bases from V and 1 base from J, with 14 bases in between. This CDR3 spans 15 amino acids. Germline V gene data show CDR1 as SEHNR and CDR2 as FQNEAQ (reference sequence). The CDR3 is CASSPWDTPNTEAFF. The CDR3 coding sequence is TGTGCCAGCAGCCCCTGGGACACGCCGAACACTGAAGCTTTCTTT.

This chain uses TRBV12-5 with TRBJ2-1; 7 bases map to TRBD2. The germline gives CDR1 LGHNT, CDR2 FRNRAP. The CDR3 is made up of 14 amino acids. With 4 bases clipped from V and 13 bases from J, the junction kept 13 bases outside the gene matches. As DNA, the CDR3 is TGTGCTAGTGGTTCCGGACTAGGGATGAGTGAACAGTTCTTC. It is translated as CASGSGLGMSEQFF.

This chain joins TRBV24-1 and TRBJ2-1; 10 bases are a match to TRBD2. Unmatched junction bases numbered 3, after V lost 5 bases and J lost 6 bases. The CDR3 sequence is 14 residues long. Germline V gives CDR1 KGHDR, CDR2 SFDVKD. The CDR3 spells CATSVPSGGNEQFF. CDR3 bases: TGTGCCACCAGTGTTCCTAGCGGGGGCAATGAGCAGTTCTTC.

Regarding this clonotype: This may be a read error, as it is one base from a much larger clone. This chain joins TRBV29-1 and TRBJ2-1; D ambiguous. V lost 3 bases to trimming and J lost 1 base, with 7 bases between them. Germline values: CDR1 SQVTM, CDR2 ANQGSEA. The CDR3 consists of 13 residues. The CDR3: CSVDPRSYNEQFF. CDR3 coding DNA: TGCAGCGTTGATCCTAGATCCTACAATGAGCAGTTCTTC.

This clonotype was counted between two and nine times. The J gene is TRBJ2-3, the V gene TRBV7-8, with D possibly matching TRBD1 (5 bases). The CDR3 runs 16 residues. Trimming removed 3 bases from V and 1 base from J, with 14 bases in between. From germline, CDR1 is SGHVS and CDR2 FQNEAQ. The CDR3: CASSFRGREGTDTQYF. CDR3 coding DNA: TGTGCCAGCAGCTTTAGGGGTAGGGAAGGCACAGATACGCAGTATTTT.

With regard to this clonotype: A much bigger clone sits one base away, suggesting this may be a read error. CDR3 sequence (DNA): TGCAGCGCCTCGGACAGGGAAGGTCAGCCCCAGCATTTT. It yields the protein CSASDREGQPQHF. The chain uses TRBV29-1 and TRBJ1-5; 8 bases line up with TRBD1. This CDR3 is 13 amino acids long. J lost 6 bases, V lost 7 bases, and 8 bases had no gene match. Germline CDR1 reads SQVTM; CDR2 reads ANQGSEA.

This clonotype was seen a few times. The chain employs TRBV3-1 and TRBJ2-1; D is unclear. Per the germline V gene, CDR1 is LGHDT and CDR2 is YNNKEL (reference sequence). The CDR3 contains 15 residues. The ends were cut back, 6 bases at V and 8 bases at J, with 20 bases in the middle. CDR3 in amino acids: CASRNWYKGAHEQFF. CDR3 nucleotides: TGTGCCAGCAGAAACTGGTATAAGGGCGCCCATGAGCAGTTCTTC.

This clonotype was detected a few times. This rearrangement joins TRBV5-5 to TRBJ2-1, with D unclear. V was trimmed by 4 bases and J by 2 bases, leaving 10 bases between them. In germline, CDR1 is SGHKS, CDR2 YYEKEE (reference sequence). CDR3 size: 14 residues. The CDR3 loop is CASSLGNPYNEQFF. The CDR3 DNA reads TGTGCCAGCAGCCTCGGCAATCCCTACAATGAGCAGTTCTTC.

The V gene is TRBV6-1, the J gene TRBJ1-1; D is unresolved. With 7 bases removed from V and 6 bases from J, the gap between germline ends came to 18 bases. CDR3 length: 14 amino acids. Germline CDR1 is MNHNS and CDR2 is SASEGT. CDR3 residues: CASIGKSGDSEAFF. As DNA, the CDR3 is TGTGCCAGCATTGGGAAGAGCGGAGATTCTGAAGCTTTCTTT.

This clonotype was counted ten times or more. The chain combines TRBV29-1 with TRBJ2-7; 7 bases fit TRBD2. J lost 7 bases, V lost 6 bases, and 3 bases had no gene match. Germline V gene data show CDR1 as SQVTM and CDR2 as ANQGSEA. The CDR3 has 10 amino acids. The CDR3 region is CSVGEGEQYF. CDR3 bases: TGCAGCGTAGGGGAGGGGGAGCAGTACTTC.

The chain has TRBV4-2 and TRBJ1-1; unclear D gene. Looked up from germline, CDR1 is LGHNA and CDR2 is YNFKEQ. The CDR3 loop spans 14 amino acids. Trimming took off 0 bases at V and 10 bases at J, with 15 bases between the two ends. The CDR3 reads CASSQDRSVLGAFF. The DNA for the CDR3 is TGTGCCAGCAGCCAAGATCGCTCAGTTTTGGGAGCTTTCTTT.

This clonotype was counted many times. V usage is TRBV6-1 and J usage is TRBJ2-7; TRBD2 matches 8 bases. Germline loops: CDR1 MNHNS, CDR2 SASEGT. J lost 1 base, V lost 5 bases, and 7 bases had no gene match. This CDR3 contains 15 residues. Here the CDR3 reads CASSLERETSYEQYF. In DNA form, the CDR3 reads TGTGCCAGCAGTCTCGAGCGGGAGACGTCCTACGAGCAGTACTTC.

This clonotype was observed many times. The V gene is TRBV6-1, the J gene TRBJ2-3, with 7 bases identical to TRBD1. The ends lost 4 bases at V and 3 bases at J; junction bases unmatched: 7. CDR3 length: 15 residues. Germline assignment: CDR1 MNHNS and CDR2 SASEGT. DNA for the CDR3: TGTGCCAGCAGTGGGACGACAGGGTGGACAGATACGCAGTATTTT. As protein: CASSGTTGWTDTQYF.

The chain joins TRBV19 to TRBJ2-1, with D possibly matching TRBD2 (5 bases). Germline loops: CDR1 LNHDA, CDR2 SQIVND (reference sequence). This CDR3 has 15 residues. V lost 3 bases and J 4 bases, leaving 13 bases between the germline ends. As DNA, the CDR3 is TGTGCCAGTAGTATTAGCGCAGCAACGTACAATGAGCAGTTCTTC. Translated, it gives CASSISAATYNEQFF.

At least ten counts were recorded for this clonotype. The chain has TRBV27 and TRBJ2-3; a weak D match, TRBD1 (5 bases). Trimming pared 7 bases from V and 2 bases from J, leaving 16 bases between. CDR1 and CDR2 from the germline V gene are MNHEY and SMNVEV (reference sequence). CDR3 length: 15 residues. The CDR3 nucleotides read TGTGCCAGCACCAACAGGCCGGCTTCCACAGATACGCAGTATTTT. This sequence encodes CASTNRPASTDTQYF.

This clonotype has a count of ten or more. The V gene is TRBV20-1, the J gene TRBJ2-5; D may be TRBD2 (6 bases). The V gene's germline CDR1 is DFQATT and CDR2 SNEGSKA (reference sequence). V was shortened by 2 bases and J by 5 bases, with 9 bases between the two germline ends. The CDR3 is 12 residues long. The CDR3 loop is CSARRREETQYF. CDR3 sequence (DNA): TGCAGTGCTAGAAGGAGGGAGGAGACCCAGTACTTC.

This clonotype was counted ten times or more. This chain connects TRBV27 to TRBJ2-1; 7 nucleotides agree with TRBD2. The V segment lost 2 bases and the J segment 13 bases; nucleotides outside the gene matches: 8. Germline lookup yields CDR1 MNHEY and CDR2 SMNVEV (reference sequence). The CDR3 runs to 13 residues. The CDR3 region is CASSLRGLGNQFF. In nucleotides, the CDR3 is TGTGCCAGCAGTTTACGTGGACTAGGCAACCAGTTCTTC.

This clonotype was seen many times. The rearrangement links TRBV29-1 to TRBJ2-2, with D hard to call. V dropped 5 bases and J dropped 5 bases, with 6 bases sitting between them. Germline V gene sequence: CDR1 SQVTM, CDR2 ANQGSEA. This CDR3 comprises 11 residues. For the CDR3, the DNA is TGCAGCGTTTTTTGGACCGGGGAGCTGTTTTTT. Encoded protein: CSVFWTGELFF.

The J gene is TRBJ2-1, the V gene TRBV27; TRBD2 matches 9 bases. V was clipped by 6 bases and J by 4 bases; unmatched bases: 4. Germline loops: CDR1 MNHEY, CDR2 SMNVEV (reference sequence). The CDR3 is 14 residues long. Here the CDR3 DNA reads TGTGCCAGCAGGGAGCGGGGGGATTACAATGAGCAGTTCTTC. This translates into CASRERGDYNEQFF.

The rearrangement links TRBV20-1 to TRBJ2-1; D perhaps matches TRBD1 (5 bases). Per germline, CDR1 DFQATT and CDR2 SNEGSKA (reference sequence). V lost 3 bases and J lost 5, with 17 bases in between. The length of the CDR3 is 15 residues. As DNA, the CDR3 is TGCAGTGCTAGCCCTCGGCAGGGTGAAGACAATGAGCAGTTCTTC. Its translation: CSASPRQGEDNEQFF.